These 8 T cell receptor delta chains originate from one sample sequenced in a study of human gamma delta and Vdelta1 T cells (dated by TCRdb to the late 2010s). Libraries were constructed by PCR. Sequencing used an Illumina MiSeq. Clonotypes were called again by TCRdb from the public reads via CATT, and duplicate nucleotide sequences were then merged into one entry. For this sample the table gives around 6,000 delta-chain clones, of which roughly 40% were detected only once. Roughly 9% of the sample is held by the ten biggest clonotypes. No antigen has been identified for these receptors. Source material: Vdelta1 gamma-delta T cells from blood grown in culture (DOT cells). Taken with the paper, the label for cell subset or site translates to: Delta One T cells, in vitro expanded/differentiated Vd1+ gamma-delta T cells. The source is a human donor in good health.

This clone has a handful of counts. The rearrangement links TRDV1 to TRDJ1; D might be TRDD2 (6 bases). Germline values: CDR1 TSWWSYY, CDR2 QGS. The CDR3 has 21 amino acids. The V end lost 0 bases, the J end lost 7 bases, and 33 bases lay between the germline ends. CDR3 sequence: CALGELWLLRGFTGGRGKLIF. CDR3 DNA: TGTGCTCTTGGGGAACTGTGGCTCCTACGGGGGTTTACTGGAGGACGGGGTAAACTCATCTTT.

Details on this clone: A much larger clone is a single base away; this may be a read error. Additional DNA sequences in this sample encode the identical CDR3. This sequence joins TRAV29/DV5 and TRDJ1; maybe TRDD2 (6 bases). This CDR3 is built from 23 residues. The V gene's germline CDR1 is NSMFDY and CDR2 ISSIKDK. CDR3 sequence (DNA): TGTGCAGCAAGCGACAGGGGGGTGTCCTACAAAAAGGGTTTGGTCCTGTACACCGATAAACTTATCTTT. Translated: CAASDRGVSYKKGLVLYTDKLIF.

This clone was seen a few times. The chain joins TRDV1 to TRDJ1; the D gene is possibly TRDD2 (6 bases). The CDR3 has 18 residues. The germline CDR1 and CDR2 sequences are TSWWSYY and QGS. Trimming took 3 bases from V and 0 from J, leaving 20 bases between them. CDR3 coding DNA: TGTGCTCTTGGGGAGCCCGCGCGGGGGTCCTACTACACCGATAAACTCATCTTT. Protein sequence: CALGEPARGSYYTDKLIF.

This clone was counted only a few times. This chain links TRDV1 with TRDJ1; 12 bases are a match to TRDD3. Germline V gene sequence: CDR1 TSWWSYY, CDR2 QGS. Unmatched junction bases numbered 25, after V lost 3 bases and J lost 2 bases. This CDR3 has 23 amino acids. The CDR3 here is CALGEGVPFLLGLGDTVTDKLIF. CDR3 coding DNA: TGTGCTCTTGGGGAGGGGGTTCCCTTCCTACTAGGACTGGGGGATACAGTAACCGATAAACTCATCTTT.

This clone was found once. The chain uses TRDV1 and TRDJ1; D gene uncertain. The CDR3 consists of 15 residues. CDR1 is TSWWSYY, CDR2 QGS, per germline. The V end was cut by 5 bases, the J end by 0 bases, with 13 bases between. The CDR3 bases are TGTGCTCTTGGGAAGGGTGTTGTTGACACCGATAAACTCATCTTT. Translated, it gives CALGKGVVDTDKLIF.

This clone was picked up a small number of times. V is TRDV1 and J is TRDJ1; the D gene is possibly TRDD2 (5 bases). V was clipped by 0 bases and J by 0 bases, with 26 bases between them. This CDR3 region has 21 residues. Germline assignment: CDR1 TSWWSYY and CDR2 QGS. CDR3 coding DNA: TGTGCTCTTGGGGAACTAGACTTCCCCTCTCTACTTACCGGGTACACCGATAAACTCATCTTT. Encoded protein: CALGELDFPSLLTGYTDKLIF.

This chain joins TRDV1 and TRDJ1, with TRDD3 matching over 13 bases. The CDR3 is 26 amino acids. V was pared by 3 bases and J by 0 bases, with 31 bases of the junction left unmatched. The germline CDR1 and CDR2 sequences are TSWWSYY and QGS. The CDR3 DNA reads TGTGCTCTTGGGGAGCTCCTCAAGGACCTACCCCTCAGTACTGGGGGATACGCTACGAACACCGATAAACTCATCTTT. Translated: CALGELLKDLPLSTGGYATNTDKLIF.

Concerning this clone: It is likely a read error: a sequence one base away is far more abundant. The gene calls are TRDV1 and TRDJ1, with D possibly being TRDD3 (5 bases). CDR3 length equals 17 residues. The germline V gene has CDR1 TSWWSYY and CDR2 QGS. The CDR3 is CALGDLVGDEYTDKPIF. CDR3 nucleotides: TGTGCTCTTGGGGATCTCGTTGGGGACGAGTACACCGATAAACCCATCTTT.